The source of this T cell receptor beta chain is a study of beta chain features in type 1 diabetes. This clone has just a few counts. Its cognate antigen is unknown. The isolated RNA, all of it, was reverse transcribed, so expressed TCRB transcripts were what got sequenced. Assay used: immunoSEQ multiplex PCR; TCRdb lists only in-frame clones, some missing. The data contain roughly 230,000 clones, around 9.6% of them singletons. General study findings and limits: Shorter templates might be favored by PCR, and equally so in patients and in controls. Insertion counts at VDJ junctions were lower in type 1 diabetes patients, who also showed more deletions there. A moderate, significant TCRB CDR3 shortening appeared in type 1 diabetes across four CD4+ subsets.

The source of this sequence is a young woman in good health. The specimen was naive CD4+ T cells from blood.

This CDR3 reads CASSFDRDYGYTF. In DNA form, the CDR3 reads TGCGCCAGCAGCTTCGACAGGGACTATGGCTACACCTTC. The J gene is TRBJ1-2, the V gene TRBV5-1, with TRBD1 identical over 7 bases. From germline, CDR1 is SGHRS and CDR2 YFSETQ. The CDR3 covers 13 residues. V shed 2 bases, J shed 3 bases, and the junction held 1 base outside the gene matches.